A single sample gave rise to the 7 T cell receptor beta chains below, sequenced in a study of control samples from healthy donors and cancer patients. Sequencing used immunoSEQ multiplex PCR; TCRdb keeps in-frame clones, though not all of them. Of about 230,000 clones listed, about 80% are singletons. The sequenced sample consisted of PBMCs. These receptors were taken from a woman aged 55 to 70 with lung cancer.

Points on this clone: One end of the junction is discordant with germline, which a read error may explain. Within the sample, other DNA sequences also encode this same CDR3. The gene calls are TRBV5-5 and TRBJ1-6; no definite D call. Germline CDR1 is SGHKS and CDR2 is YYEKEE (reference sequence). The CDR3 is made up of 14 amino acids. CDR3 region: CASSFQDENSPLHF. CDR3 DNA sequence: TGTGCCAGTAGCTTCCAGGACGAGAATTCACCCCTCCACTTT.

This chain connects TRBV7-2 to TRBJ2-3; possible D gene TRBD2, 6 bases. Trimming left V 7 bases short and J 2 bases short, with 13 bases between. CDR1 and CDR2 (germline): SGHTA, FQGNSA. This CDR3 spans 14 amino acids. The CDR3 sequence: CASKWGDYTDTQYF. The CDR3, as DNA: TGTGCCAGCAAATGGGGGGATTACACAGATACGCAGTATTTT.

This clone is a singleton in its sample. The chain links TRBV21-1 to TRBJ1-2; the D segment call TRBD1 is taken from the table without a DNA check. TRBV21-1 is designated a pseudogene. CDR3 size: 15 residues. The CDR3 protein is CASSKEAGGDYGYTF. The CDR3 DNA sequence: TGTGCCAGCAGCAAAGAAGCAGGGGGCGACTATGGCTACACCTTC.

The DNA for the CDR3 is TGTGCCAGCAGCTTGACTTTAGCCAAAAACATTCAGTACTTC. The encoded protein is CASSLTLAKNIQYF. The V and J genes are TRBV5-5 and TRBJ2-4; D remains ambiguous. The V gene lost 1 base and the J gene lost 0 bases, with 5 bases spanning the gap. The germline CDR1 and CDR2 sequences are SGHKS and YYEKEE (reference sequence). The CDR3 extends over 14 amino acids.

CDR3 nucleotide sequence: TGTGCCAGCAGTGAAAGCTCCGGGTATGGCTACACCTTC. The encoded protein is CASSESSGYGYTF. The chain combines TRBV6-1 with TRBJ1-2; D is uncertain. CDR3 length equals 13 residues. Germline CDR1 MNHNS, CDR2 SASEGT. The V end was cut by 2 bases, the J end by 5 bases, with 9 bases between.

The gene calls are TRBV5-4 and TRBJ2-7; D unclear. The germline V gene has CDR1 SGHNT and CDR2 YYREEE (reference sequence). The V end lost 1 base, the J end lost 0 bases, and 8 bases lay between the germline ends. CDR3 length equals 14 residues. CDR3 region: CASSLLEHSYEQYF. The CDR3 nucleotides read TGTGCCAGCAGCTTGCTGGAGCACTCCTACGAGCAGTACTTC.

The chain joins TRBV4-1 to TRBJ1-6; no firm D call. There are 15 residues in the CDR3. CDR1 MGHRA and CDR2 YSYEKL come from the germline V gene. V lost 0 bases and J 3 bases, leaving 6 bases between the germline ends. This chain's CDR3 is CASSQDYSYNSPLHF. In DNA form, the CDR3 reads TGCGCCAGCAGCCAAGATTACAGCTATAATTCACCCCTCCACTTT.